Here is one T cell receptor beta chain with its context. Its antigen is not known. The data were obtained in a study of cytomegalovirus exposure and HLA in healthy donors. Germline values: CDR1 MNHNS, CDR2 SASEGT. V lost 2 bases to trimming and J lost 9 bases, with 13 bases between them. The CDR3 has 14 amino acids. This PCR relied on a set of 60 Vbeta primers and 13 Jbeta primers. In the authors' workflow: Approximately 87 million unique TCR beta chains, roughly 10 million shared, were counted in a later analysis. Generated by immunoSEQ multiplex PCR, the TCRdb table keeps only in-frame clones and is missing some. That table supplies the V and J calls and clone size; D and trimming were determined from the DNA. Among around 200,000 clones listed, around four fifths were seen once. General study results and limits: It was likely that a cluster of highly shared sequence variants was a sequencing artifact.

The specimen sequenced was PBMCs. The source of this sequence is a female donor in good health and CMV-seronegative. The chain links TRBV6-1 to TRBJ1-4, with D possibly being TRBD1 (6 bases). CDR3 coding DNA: TGTGCCAGCAGTGAAATGTCAGGGGTTCAAAAACTGTTTTTT. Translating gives CASSEMSGVQKLFF.